A single sample is the source of the 24 T cell receptor beta chains below, sequenced in a study of siplizumab effects on memory and regulatory T cells. Some clones are missing from TCRdb's copy, which holds only in-frame ones; the method was immunoSEQ multiplex PCR. The sample includes some 97,000 clones, roughly 94% of them seen just once. Material: Tregs sorted from blood. These receptors originate from a human donor in good health.

The CDR3 coding sequence is TGTGCCAGCAGTTACCTACAGGGAAGACTCTCTGGGGCCAACGTCCTGACTTTC. Amino acids: CASSYLQGRLSGANVLTF. The chain combines TRBV27 with TRBJ2-6; possibly TRBD1 for D (6 bases). Germline CDR1 MNHEY, CDR2 SMNVEV (reference sequence). Trimming took off 4 bases at V and 0 bases at J, with 16 bases between the two ends. This CDR3 contains 18 residues.

The chain is built from TRBV6-6 and TRBJ2-2, with D perhaps TRBD2 (6 bases). CDR1 MNHNY and CDR2 SVGAGI come from the germline V gene (reference sequence). The CDR3 consists of 14 residues. The V and J ends lost 5 bases and 6 bases respectively, with 13 bases between them. The chain's CDR3 is CASSTAGSAGELFF. As DNA, the CDR3 is TGTGCCAGCAGTACCGCGGGGTCGGCCGGGGAGCTGTTTTTT.

This chain connects TRBV7-9 to TRBJ2-1; 11 bases map to TRBD2. The germline CDR1 and CDR2 sequences are SEHNR and FQNEAQ (reference sequence). Trimming removed 6 bases from V and 0 bases from J; junction bases left unmatched: 7. The CDR3 totals 17 residues. The CDR3 nucleotides read TGTGCCAGCAGAGCAACTAGCGGGAGCCGCTCCTACAATGAGCAGTTCTTC. Protein product: CASRATSGSRSYNEQFF. Supplemented by reference TRBV7-9 and TRBJ2-1, the full variable domain reads DTGVSQNPRHKITKRGQNVTFRCDPISEHNRLYWYRQTLGQGPEFLTYFQNEAQLEKSRLLSDRFSAERPKGSFSTLEIQRTEQGDSAMYLCASRATSGSRSYNEQFFGPGTRLTVL.

The rearrangement links TRBV28 to TRBJ2-5; D is possibly TRBD1 (6 bases). The CDR3 extends over 15 amino acids. The germline V and J ends were trimmed by 3 bases and 4 bases, with 15 bases remaining between them. Germline CDR1 reads MDHEN; CDR2 reads SYDVKM. DNA for the CDR3: TGTGCCAGCAGTTTGGACAGCAGCTGGTTAGAGACCCAGTACTTC. It translates to CASSLDSSWLETQYF.

The V gene is TRBV5-5, the J gene TRBJ1-2; D remains unclear. The CDR3 contains 12 residues. Germline V gene lookup returns CDR1 SGHKS and CDR2 YYEKEE (reference sequence). V was cut by 4 bases and J by 1 base, with 5 bases left in between. The CDR3 protein is CASSAGNYGYTF. CDR3 nucleotide sequence: TGTGCCAGCAGCGCCGGTAACTATGGCTACACCTTC. Looking up the rest from reference TRBV5-5 and TRBJ1-2 gives the full variable domain: DAGVTQSPTHLIKTRGQQVTLRCSPISGHKSVSWYQQVLGQGPQFIFQYYEKEERGRGNFPDRFSARQFPNYSSELNVNALLLGDSALYLCASSAGNYGYTFGSGTRLTVV.

The CDR3 spells CASSLIGVIANYGYTF. DNA for the CDR3: TGTGCCAGCAGCTTGATCGGGGTTATAGCTAACTATGGCTACACCTTC. V is TRBV5-8 and J is TRBJ1-2; D uncertain. The germline V and J ends were trimmed by 1 base and 0 bases, with 13 bases remaining between them. The CDR3 is 16 amino acids. The germline gives CDR1 SGHTS, CDR2 YDEGEE.

The rearrangement links TRBV18 to TRBJ2-7; D gene unclear. Germline V lookup: CDR1 KGHSH, CDR2 LQKENI. This CDR3 region has 15 residues. The V end was cut by 6 bases, the J end by 3 bases, with 18 bases between. CDR3 nucleotide sequence: TGTGCCAGCTCTAATCTAGGTCTCCCTGACTACGAGCAGTACTTC. Translating gives CASSNLGLPDYEQYF.

The rearrangement uses TRBV30 and TRBJ2-7, with TRBD1 identical over 9 bases. V shed 0 bases and J 4 bases; nucleotides not matched to a gene: 16. The CDR3 runs to 18 residues. The germline V gene encodes CDR1 GTSNPN and CDR2 SVGIG (reference sequence). CDR3 residues: CAWSVRFRTGDFWYEQYF. The DNA for the CDR3 is TGTGCCTGGAGTGTACGGTTCAGGACAGGGGATTTCTGGTACGAGCAGTACTTC.

This clone appeared once. For the CDR3, the DNA is TGTGCCAGCGCTACTCTCAGGTGGACTAATCGCAATGAGCAGTTCTTC. It codes for CASATLRWTNRNEQFF. The chain uses TRBV27 and TRBJ2-1; TRBD2 is a possible D gene (6 bases). The CDR3 spans 16 residues. V lost 8 bases and J lost 6, with 23 bases in between. Per the germline V gene, CDR1 is MNHEY and CDR2 is SMNVEV (reference sequence).

J is TRBJ2-3 and V is TRBV5-5; 8 nucleotides agree with TRBD1. This CDR3 contains 15 residues. Losses at the gene ends were 1 base for V and 3 bases for J; bases not matched to a gene: 4. Germline-derived CDR1 and CDR2 are SGHKS and YYEKEE (reference sequence). The CDR3 sequence is CASSLIQGVTDTQYF. DNA for the CDR3: TGTGCCAGCAGCTTGATACAGGGGGTGACAGATACGCAGTATTTT.

J is TRBJ2-2 and V is TRBV9; the match to TRBD1 covers 9 bases. The V and J ends lost 3 bases and 9 bases, in that order; junction bases with no gene match: 9. This CDR3 is 15 amino acids long. CDR1 and CDR2 (germline): SGDLS, YYNGEE. The CDR3 nucleotides read TGTGCCAGCAGCGCGGGACAGGGATGGGGCCGGGAGCTGTTTTTT. As protein: CASSAGQGWGRELFF. Together with reference TRBV9 and TRBJ2-2, the CDR3 gives the full variable domain: DSGVTQTPKHLITATGQRVTLRCSPRSGDLSVYWYQQSLDQGLQFLIQYYNGEERAKGNILERFSAQQFPDLHSELNLSSLELGDSALYFCASSAGQGWGRELFFGEGSRLTVL.

This chain connects TRBV5-6 to TRBJ1-2; D may be TRBD1 (6 bases). This CDR3 has 16 residues. Trimming pared 1 base from V and 2 bases from J, leaving 15 bases between. Germline CDR1 is SGHDT and CDR2 is YYEEEE. For the CDR3, the DNA is TGTGCCAGCAGCTTGTTCCAAATCGGACAGAACTATGGCTACACCTTC. Protein product: CASSLFQIGQNYGYTF.

The gene calls are TRBV11-2 and TRBJ2-5; possibly TRBD1 for D (5 bases). Germline V gene lookup returns CDR1 SGHAT and CDR2 FQNNGV. The CDR3 loop spans 15 amino acids. Trimming took off 5 bases at V and 2 bases at J, with 15 bases between the two ends. CDR3 sequence (DNA): TGTGCCAGCAGCATCGGACACTCCCTACAAGAGACCCAGTACTTC. Its translation is CASSIGHSLQETQYF.

The chain combines TRBV6-5 with TRBJ2-5; tentative D call: TRBD1 (6 bases). The V gene's germline CDR1 is MNHEY and CDR2 SVGAGI. The CDR3 sequence is 15 residues long. Trimming took off 5 bases at V and 5 bases at J, with 18 bases between the two ends. The CDR3: CASSMGHPFGETQYF. The DNA of the CDR3 is TGTGCCAGCAGTATGGGACACCCGTTCGGGGAGACCCAGTACTTC.

This clone appeared a few times. The rearrangement joins TRBV7-9 to TRBJ2-6; TRBD1 matches 9 bases. The CDR3 runs to 18 residues. Germline V gives CDR1 SEHNR, CDR2 FQNEAQ (reference sequence). Trimming at V came to 1 base and at J to 0 bases, leaving 4 bases not matched to a gene. DNA of the CDR3: TGTGCCAGCAGCTTAGTGTACAGGGGGCTCTCTGGGGCCAACGTCCTGACTTTC. Encoded protein: CASSLVYRGLSGANVLTF. Supplemented by reference TRBV7-9 and TRBJ2-6, the full variable domain reads DTGVSQNPRHKITKRGQNVTFRCDPISEHNRLYWYRQTLGQGPEFLTYFQNEAQLEKSRLLSDRFSAERPKGSFSTLEIQRTEQGDSAMYLCASSLVYRGLSGANVLTFGAGSRLTVL.

As DNA, the CDR3 is TGTGCCAGCAGTTTGGCGGGGGGTAGGGGGCATGGCTACACCTTC. It encodes CASSLAGGRGHGYTF. This rearrangement joins TRBV28 to TRBJ1-2, with TRBD1 matching over 7 bases. CDR3 length equals 15 residues. The junction had 10 bases not matched to a gene; V was cut back by 3 bases and J by 6 bases. Germline values: CDR1 MDHEN, CDR2 SYDVKM.

The CDR3 sequence is CASSRQGGSPLHF. The CDR3 region has the DNA TGTGCCAGCAGCAGGCAGGGGGGTTCACCCCTCCACTTT. The chain combines TRBV7-9 with TRBJ1-6; TRBD1 matches at 7 bases. The CDR3 totals 13 residues. CDR1 is SEHNR and CDR2 is FQNEAQ in the germline V gene (reference sequence). The V gene end was trimmed by 5 bases and the J gene end by 9 bases; junction bases not matched to a gene: 4.

V and J are TRBV15 and TRBJ1-1; the D gene is possibly TRBD1 (5 bases). The germline gives CDR1 LNHNV, CDR2 YYDKDF (reference sequence). CDR3 length equals 14 residues. V was shortened by 6 bases and J by 10 bases, with 21 bases between the two germline ends. CDR3: CATRPGRDSKGAFF. The CDR3 coding sequence is TGTGCCACCAGACCGGGACGGGACTCTAAGGGAGCTTTCTTT.

The chain combines TRBV28 with TRBJ1-2; D ambiguous. There are 12 residues in the CDR3. Germline CDR1 is MDHEN and CDR2 is SYDVKM. V lost 5 bases to trimming and J lost 4 bases, with 8 bases between them. In DNA form, the CDR3 reads TGTGCCAGCAGTCCCCCCCGCTATGGCTACACCTTC. As protein: CASSPPRYGYTF.

This chain links TRBV18 with TRBJ1-1; D unresolved. The germline V gene has CDR1 KGHSH and CDR2 LQKENI. The V and J ends lost 3 bases and 0 bases respectively, with 17 bases between them. This CDR3 region has 17 residues. CDR3 DNA: TGTGCCAGCTCACCGGCACCCATTCAGACGGTGAACACTGAAGCTTTCTTT. It is translated as CASSPAPIQTVNTEAFF.

The chain recombines TRBV10-2 with TRBJ1-2, with TRBD1 identical over 8 bases. The CDR3 covers 11 residues. After removal of 6 bases from V and 8 bases from J, the junction contained 2 bases not matched to a gene. Germline CDR1 is WSHSY and CDR2 is SAAADI. DNA of the CDR3: TGCGCCAGCAGCCAGGGGGCGGGCTACACCTTC. It is translated as CASSQGAGYTF.

CDR3 sequence (DNA): TGTGCCAGCAGCCGTCGGACAGATAATGAAAAACTGTTTTTT. Translating gives CASSRRTDNEKLFF. The chain uses TRBV7-8 and TRBJ1-4; tentatively, D is TRBD1 (6 bases). The CDR3 covers 14 residues. The germline V gene has CDR1 SGHVS and CDR2 FQNEAQ. The germline V and J ends were trimmed by 5 bases and 4 bases, with 11 bases remaining between them.

The gene calls are TRBV28 and TRBJ1-3; no clear D gene. The germline gives CDR1 MDHEN, CDR2 SYDVKM. Trimming cost V 3 bases and J 2 bases, with 8 bases left between them. The CDR3 is 14 amino acids. The CDR3 DNA is TGTGCCAGCAGTTTCGGCAGCACTGGAAACACCATATATTTT. The encoded protein is CASSFGSTGNTIYF.

Comment on this clone: The junction shows a germline mismatch at one end, possibly a read error. The rearrangement joins TRBV29-1 to TRBJ1-2, with D possibly TRBD1 on 6 matching bases. CDR3 length: 12 amino acids. The germline CDR1 and CDR2 sequences are SQVTM and ANQGSEA. The DNA of the CDR3 is TGCAGCGTTGAAAAACAGACAGGAGCGGGCTTCTTC. Amino acids: CSVEKQTGAGFF. Full variable domain (remainder filled in from reference TRBV29-1 and TRBJ1-2): SAVISQKPSRDICQRGTSLTIQCQVDSQVTMMFWYRQQPGQSLTLIATANQGSEATYESGFVIDKFPISRPNLTFSTLTVSNMSPEDSSIYLCSVEKQTGAGFFGSGTRLTVV.